This T cell receptor beta chain stems from a study of cytomegalovirus exposure and HLA in healthy donors (dated by TCRdb to the late 2010s). At the level of the whole study: According to an earlier analysis of 550 to 700 of the donors, 150 million to 200 million T cells yielded 90 million to 130 million unique TCR beta sequences and 276 Gb of sequence data. An early release covering roughly 580 HLA-typed donors comprised approximately 300 gigabases of sequencing data and 85 million or so unique TCR sequences. The genetic ancestry cluster associated with self-reported Caucasian donors included over 65% of the 398 genotyped donors. The study was designed to test whether signatures of past pathogen exposure could be identified by cataloging public T cell receptors. The study profiled the T cell repertoires of about 640 subjects by immunosequencing and related them to cytomegalovirus serostatus. Along with the approximately 600-subject first cohort, a separate validation cohort of 120 different subjects was used. The study combined high-throughput TCR immunosequencing, statistical association of individual TCRs with disease status, and machine learning to predict cytomegalovirus infection status. To study patterns of TCR occurrence, a later analysis re-analyzed previously published TCR beta repertoires from 666 donors and added high-resolution HLA genotyping. Rather than using new phenotypic data, the later analysis identified candidate immune exposures from TCR beta sequences and from how often those sequences occurred across donors. An earlier analysis of 587 of the donors used high-throughput TCR beta sequencing to judge whether each TCR beta V gene segment behaved as functional or pseudogenic. Alongside the repertoire data, information on donor age, sex, ethnicity and CMV serostatus was compiled. A later genetic analysis used genome-wide SNP genotypes for about 60% of the 666 donors, treating that subset as a discovery cohort. All discovery cohort repertoires had been generated on a single sequencing platform. Both class I and class II loci were covered by HLA typing, at four-digit resolution. Typing coverage differed by locus: A, B, C, DRB1 and DQB1 were typed in roughly 620-640 donors, DQA1 in 500 to 550, DPA1 in 600 to 610, and DPB1 in roughly 470. Four or five DR-DQ haplotypes were handled as single units for association and clustering because linkage in the cohort was strong. On average, roughly 200,000 unique TCR beta nucleotide sequences were sequenced per donor among a few hundred genotyped donors of the cohort, with 15% to 20% of those sequences being non-productive.

On this clone: Its specific antigen is unknown. It has no much larger one-base neighbor in the sample; base qualities were not kept.

Overall study results and their limits: Presence/absence analyses assumed roughly uniform sequencing depth across donors, an assumption that may not hold. A cluster of highly shared sequence variants was judged likely to be a technical artifact of the sequencing pipeline. Seventeen rarely observed V segments, including chromosome 9 orphons, were excluded from the earlier analysis of several hundred of the donors because counts were too low. The classifier was reported to diagnose cytomegalovirus status with high specificity and sensitivity in both the original and validation cohorts. In a later genetic analysis, fewer N-insertions in productive TCRs were reported among donors in an Asian-associated ancestry cluster than the approximately 710-donor mean. An earlier analysis of approximately 500 of the donors showed that most TCR beta V segments appeared in productive rearrangements either about 87% or about 30% of the time, which broadly matched IMGT annotations. A total of roughly 160 TCR beta chains were listed by the study as associated with cytomegalovirus. According to a later analysis, most CMV-associated TCR beta chains appeared to be HLA-restricted, and the HLA associations seemed to be driven largely by CMV exposure. Because HLA typing was missing for some donors at each locus, association tests included only the typed subset. Assigning TCR associations to individual alleles was difficult when HLA alleles, especially DR and DQ, strongly co-occurred. A later analysis associated about 17,000 TCR beta sequences with specific HLA alleles at a false discovery rate of 0.05. In vitro tests confirmed that a few of the cytomegalovirus-associated TCR beta chains recognize cytomegalovirus antigens. In a later analysis, TCR association rates were found to vary across HLA loci, with the most associated TCRs seen for DRB1 alleles and the fewest for HLA-C alleles. Only TCR beta chains were sequenced in this cohort, and the absence of alpha or paired-chain data limited detectable features. Some IMGT-functional V segments, including TRBV6-2 and TRBV6-3, could not be distinguished by the 87-base-pair reads and were therefore excluded. A later analysis reported that several top co-occurrence clusters appeared linked to parvovirus B19, influenza, CMV and Epstein-Barr virus. For the cohort, immune exposure information was limited to CMV serostatus. Compared with equally common non-associated chains, HLA-associated TCR beta chains in a later analysis were more clonally expanded and had lower generation probabilities. Most TCR sequences were seen in very few donors, while some public TCRs were found in many individuals. In a later genetic analysis, a missense DCLRE1C variant was associated with V-gene and J-gene trimming of TCR beta chains, and the association was replicated in an independent cohort. A further reported finding was that TCR beta sequences accurately predicted the HLA-A and HLA-B alleles for most subjects in the first cohort. The authors suggested that the approach could potentially be extended to other disease states and immunological phenotypes. Correlated functional status among segregating V segments might be attributable to linkage disequilibrium, but an unknown experimental factor could not be ruled out.

The cohort comprised 710 or so healthy bone marrow donors. All cohort members were sampled while nominally healthy, although unrecorded immune exposures were likely present. The donor tested CMV seronegative, placing the donor among the 350 or so seronegative members of the cohort. A peripheral blood sample was provided by each donor, and peripheral blood mononuclear cells were used for TCR beta sequencing. The Qiagen DNeasy Blood Extraction Kit was used to extract genomic DNA from the blood cell samples. Library preparation used the immunoSEQ multiplex PCR assay. A mixture of 60 forward primers for TCR Vbeta segments and 13 reverse primers for TCR Jbeta segments was used in the multiplex PCR. The CDR3 region of rearranged TCR beta genes was amplified from genomic DNA with a multiplex PCR assay. The Illumina HiSeq System was used to sequence the amplified TCR beta libraries as 87-base-pair reads. The authors' pipeline ran thus. Across the roughly 640 repertoires, a later analysis counted roughly 77 million unique TCR beta chains, approximately 12 million of which were shared by at least two donors. Raw reads were error-corrected and collapsed into unique sequences with a nearest-neighbor algorithm that merged closely related sequences to remove PCR and sequencing errors. V, D and J gene segments were assigned by aligning CDR3 sequences to IMGT reference sequences. Each retained sequence needed at least a six-nucleotide match to both a V gene segment and a J gene segment. Rearrangements were called productive when the CDR3 lacked stop codons and stayed in frame with V and J; all others were non-productive. CDR3 was defined according to IMGT convention as the region running from the second conserved V-encoded cysteine to the conserved J-encoded phenylalanine. Sequences without an unambiguous match to a single V gene segment were excluded from the earlier analysis of about 600 of the donors. An earlier analysis of several hundred of the donors called V segments functional above 56.7% productive rearrangements and segregating when the between-donor standard deviation exceeded 5%. To diagnose cytomegalovirus status from the catalog of TCR beta chain sequences, a statistical classification framework was built. In a later analysis, TCR nucleotide sequences were compared against IMGT/GENE-DB human TR gene sequences so that V and J genes could be assigned. Using the TCRdist pipeline, a later analysis assigned CDR3 sequences along with most-parsimonious VDJ recombination scenarios. A later analysis defined each TCR beta chain by its CDR3 amino acid sequence plus V-gene family, and excluded reads lacking a unique V-gene family. To address suspected cross-contamination and a sequencing artifact, a later analysis removed roughly 640 highly shared, low-generation-probability nucleotide sequences. A later analysis calculated a clonal expansion index for each public chain from normalized within-repertoire ranks of inferred template counts. A later analysis computed generation probabilities with a VDJ recombination model fitted to out-of-frame rearrangements, and checked the results against IGoR. In a later analysis, hypergeometric tests were used to score TCR-TCR, TCR-HLA and TCR-CMV co-occurrence, with a repertoire-size bias correction applied to TCR pairs. To estimate false discovery rates, a later analysis permuted the HLA or CMV assignments 20 times. In a later analysis, co-occurring TCRs were grouped with DBSCAN, and TCRdist sequence similarity was added when clustering was performed within HLA-allele-positive subsets. Repertoires with fewer than 30,000 or more than 120,000 public chains, plus five repertoires with anomalous nucleotide sharing, were excluded from co-occurrence clustering. TCRdb re-hosts the immuneACCESS table, in-frame sequences only. Its copies lack some clones; in the studies checked, an unresolved V gene accounts for under half of them, and the cause for the rest is not known. V and J calls and clone size are those listed in that table; D and trimming were worked out from the DNA. A total of 210,000 or so clones appear in this sample, roughly 91% of them only once. More than 0.8% of the sample is taken by the ten largest.

The germline V gene encodes CDR1 SGHDN and CDR2 FVKESK. Spanning cysteine to phenylalanine, the CDR3 consists of 16 amino acids. The DNA shown is the 48-base CDR3, in frame from base 1. Trimming costs V 6 bases and J 0 bases, and their ends lie 15 bases apart. Sequenced sample: PBMCs. The V gene is TRBV14 and the J gene is TRBJ2-1; TRBD2 is a possible D gene, resting on 6 matching bases. The source is a young woman in good health and CMV-seronegative. CDR3 sequence: CASSQSGFSSYNEQFF. The DNA sequence reads TGTGCCAGCAGTCAAAGCGGGTTTAGCTCCTACAATGAGCAGTTCTTC.